One T cell receptor (beta chain) is described in this entry. The CDR3 extends over 13 amino acids. V was trimmed by 2 bases and J by 2 bases, leaving 7 bases between them. Germline assignment: CDR1 GTSNPN and CDR2 SVGIG (reference sequence). The record originates from a study of T cells in narcolepsy. Sequencing was performed with immunoSEQ multiplex PCR; in TCRdb, only in-frame clones are kept and a portion is missing. The sample comprises 30,000 or so clones, approximately 79% of which are singletons, and approximately 3.6% rests with the top ten. This receptor was obtained from a human donor in good health. Material for sequencing was memory (CD45RA-) CD4+ T cells from blood. The V and J genes are TRBV30 and TRBJ1-3, with D hard to call. In DNA form, the CDR3 reads TGTGCCTGGAGTTCGGATCCTGGAAACACCATATATTTT. Translating gives CAWSSDPGNTIYF.